This T cell receptor (beta chain) was sequenced for a study of a mutant IDH1 vaccine in newly diagnosed glioma. Turning to the study itself: Treated individuals were about 62% male and about 38% female, averaging approximately 40 years of age. Therapy received beforehand was radiotherapy, temozolomide, or both, with most patients given both. Study-wide findings and caveats: No link was apparently found between pseudoprogression and changes in top peripheral T cell clonotypes. Most patients, 90% to 95%, showed vaccine-induced immune responses.

The sample's time point: baseline, week 1 (first vaccination visit). Indicated treatment: pre-vaccination baseline after standard-of-care therapy. Assay: immunoSEQ multiplex PCR; the TCRdb copy retains only in-frame clones and omits some. This sample has around 60,000 clones, with about 91% found just once. This CDR3 is built from 15 residues. Per the germline V gene, CDR1 is SQVTM and CDR2 is ANQGSEA. V trimming: 4 bases; J trimming: 1 base; junction bases outside the gene matches: 6. As regards this clone: Its antigen is still unknown.

The source material was PBMCs, sampled from a glioma patient treated with radiotherapy, temozolomide or both. The rearrangement uses TRBV29-1 and TRBJ2-2, with 7 positions matching TRBD2. This sequence was found in a middle-aged man with glioma. The CDR3 region is CSVARGRGNTGELFF. DNA of the CDR3: TGCAGCGTTGCCCGGGGGAGGGGGAACACCGGGGAGCTGTTTTTT.